This T cell receptor (beta chain) was captured by sequencing in a study of T cell changes during pregnancy in multiple sclerosis. Clones were read by immunoSEQ multiplex PCR, and TCRdb kept only the in-frame ones, dropping some. The data contain more than 25,000 clones, 89% of them seen just once; the ten biggest clones take up 11%. The V end lost 3 bases, the J end lost 5 bases, and 14 bases lay between the germline ends. This CDR3 is 15 amino acids long. The germline V gene has CDR1 SGHAT and CDR2 FQNNGV. Sequenced material: CD8+ T cells from peripheral blood mononuclear cells, taken in the third trimester of pregnancy. The TCR originated in a female donor with multiple sclerosis, enrolled in a pregnancy study. The chain couples TRBV11-2 to TRBJ2-1, with D possibly matching TRBD2 (5 bases). CDR3: CASSFQSGNHNEQFF. CDR3 sequence (DNA): TGTGCCAGCAGCTTCCAGAGCGGCAACCACAATGAGCAGTTCTTC.